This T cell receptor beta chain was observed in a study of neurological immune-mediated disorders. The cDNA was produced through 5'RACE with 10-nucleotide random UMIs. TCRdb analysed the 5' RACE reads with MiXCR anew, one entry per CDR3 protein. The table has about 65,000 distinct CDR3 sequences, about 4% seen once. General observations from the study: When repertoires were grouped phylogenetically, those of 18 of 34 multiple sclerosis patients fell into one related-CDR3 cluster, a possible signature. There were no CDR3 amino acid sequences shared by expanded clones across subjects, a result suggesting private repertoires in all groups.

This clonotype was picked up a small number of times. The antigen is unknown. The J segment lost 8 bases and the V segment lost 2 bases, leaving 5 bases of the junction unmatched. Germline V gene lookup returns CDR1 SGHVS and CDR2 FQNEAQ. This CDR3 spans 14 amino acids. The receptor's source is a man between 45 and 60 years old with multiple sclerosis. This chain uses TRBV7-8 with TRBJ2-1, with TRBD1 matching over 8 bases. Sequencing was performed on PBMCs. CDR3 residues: CASSLPRGLDEQFF. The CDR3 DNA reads TGTGCCAGCAGCTTACCCAGGGGGCTCGATGAGCAGTTCTTC.